The 6 T cell receptor beta chains listed next were all sequenced from one sample in a study of shared clonotypes between healthy human individuals. Libraries were prepared by immunoSEQ multiplex PCR; TCRdb keeps only in-frame clonotypes and omits some of them. The data hold about 590,000 clones, with over 95% observed a single time. CD45RO-negative CD8 cells positively selected for CCR7 made up the naive population, which excluded terminally differentiated effector memory CD45RA+ cells. Sequencing was carried out using naive CD8+ T cells sorted from blood. The receptor set was obtained from a woman younger than 45 in good health.

The CDR3 DNA is TGTGCCAGCAGCGTAGGAGCGTACACTGAAGCTTTCTTT. It specifies CASSVGAYTEAFF. The J gene is TRBJ1-1, the V gene TRBV9; no firm D call. This CDR3 contains 13 residues. V gave up 0 bases and J gave up 3 bases, with 6 bases separating them. Germline-derived CDR1 and CDR2 are SGDLS and YYNGEE.

The chain carries TRBV30 and TRBJ2-1, with D possibly TRBD2 on 5 matching bases. Germline CDR1 is GTSNPN and CDR2 is SVGIG (reference sequence). The CDR3 sequence is 14 residues long. V lost 5 bases and J 0 bases, leaving 11 bases between the germline ends. The CDR3 here is CAWETGSSYNEQFF. CDR3 DNA: TGTGCCTGGGAGACGGGGTCCTCCTACAATGAGCAGTTCTTC.

DNA of the CDR3: TGTGCCAGCAGCTTAATCGGGCGGTACGAGCAGTACTTC. Translated, it gives CASSLIGRYEQYF. V is TRBV7-2 and J is TRBJ2-5; D gene ambiguous. The closer fit of TRBJ2-7 to the DNA end suggests the J call may be wrong. This CDR3 contains 13 residues. From germline, CDR1 is SGHTA and CDR2 FQGNSA.

The rearrangement links TRBV19 to TRBJ2-7, with 9 bases matching TRBD2. Trimming at V came to 1 base and at J to 6 bases, leaving 4 bases not matched to a gene. The length of the CDR3 is 14 residues. The V gene's germline CDR1 is LNHDA and CDR2 SQIVND (reference sequence). The CDR3 DNA sequence: TGTGCCAGTAGTATAGTTAGCGGGAGTCCCGAGCAGTACTTC. It codes for CASSIVSGSPEQYF.

The V call is TRBV5-1, the J call TRBJ2-7; D gene uncertain. In germline, CDR1 is SGHRS, CDR2 YFSETQ. The germline V and J ends were trimmed by 4 bases and 1 base, with 6 bases remaining between them. This CDR3 is built from 12 residues. In nucleotides, the CDR3 is TGCGCCAGCAGCCCACCATCCTACGAGCAGTACTTC. Its protein is CASSPPSYEQYF.

This clone was found once. The genes are TRBV14 and TRBJ2-2; the D is unclear. V gave up 3 bases and J gave up 7 bases, with 6 bases separating them. This CDR3 has 12 amino acids. Germline V gene lookup returns CDR1 SGHDN and CDR2 FVKESK. The CDR3 sequence: CASSQHFGELFF. CDR3 DNA sequence: TGTGCCAGCAGCCAGCATTTCGGGGAGCTGTTTTTT.